This entry lists 17 T cell receptor beta chains sequenced from one sample in a study of T cell responses to AZD1222 COVID-19 vaccine (dated by TCRdb to 2020 to 2022). The time point label here, explained by the study, means: about 28 days (+/-7) after the second vaccine dose. Libraries were prepared through the immunoSEQ multiplex PCR assay. In TCRdb, the immuneACCESS table is reduced to in-frame sequences with V and J assigned. These tables do not hold every clone; where another copy was compared, an unresolved V gene accounts for under half, and the others remain unexplained. The sample has 160,000 or so clones on record, over 90% of them singletons. The top ten clones comprise about 1.6% of the sample. Material: peripheral blood, obtained 28 days after the second AZD1222 dose. The receptors originated from an adult who received the AZD1222 COVID-19 vaccine.

The V and J genes are TRBV28 and TRBJ2-6; TRBD1 matches 7 bases. V shed 6 bases and J 0 bases; nucleotides not matched to a gene: 5. From germline, CDR1 is MDHEN and CDR2 SYDVKM. The CDR3 covers 16 residues. DNA of the CDR3: TGTGCCAGCAGCTCACAGGGGCCCTCTGGGGCCAACGTCCTGACTTTC. Its protein product is CASSSQGPSGANVLTF. The whole variable domain, remainder taken from reference TRBV28 and TRBJ2-6, is DVKVTQSSRYLVKRTGEKVFLECVQDMDHENMFWYRQDPGLGLRLIYFSYDVKMKEKGDIPEGYSVSREKKERFSLILESASTNQTSMYLCASSSQGPSGANVLTFGAGSRLTVL.

The chain has TRBV4-1 and TRBJ1-2; D is unresolved. Germline CDR1 reads MGHRA; CDR2 reads YSYEKL. This CDR3 region has 15 residues. With 0 bases removed from V and 8 bases from J, the gap between germline ends came to 16 bases. The CDR3 DNA reads TGCGCCAGCAGCCAAGATCGGCGGCAGACGGTCGGCTACACCTTC. This encodes CASSQDRRQTVGYTF.

The rearrangement uses TRBV6-5 and TRBJ2-2, with D hard to call. This CDR3 is built from 14 residues. Looked up from germline, CDR1 is MNHEY and CDR2 is SVGAGI. V was cut by 6 bases and J by 3 bases, with 11 bases left in between. CDR3 sequence: CASSVGMDTGELFF. CDR3 bases: TGTGCCAGCAGCGTAGGGATGGACACCGGGGAGCTGTTTTTT.

Concerning this clone itself: Relative to the germline gene, one junction end is altered; a read error may explain this. This chain connects TRBV7-3 to TRBJ1-1, with D hard to call. Germline loops: CDR1 SGHTA, CDR2 FQGTGA. This CDR3 comprises 13 residues. The chain's CDR3 is CASSLTPNTEAFF. CDR3 DNA: TGTGCTAGCAGCTTAACCCCGAACACTGAAGCTTTCTTT.

The gene calls are TRBV18 and TRBJ1-2; a possible D gene is TRBD1 (5 bases). Germline V gene lookup returns CDR1 KGHSH and CDR2 LQKENI. This CDR3 is 15 amino acids long. V lost 6 bases and J lost 8, with 22 bases in between. CDR3 in DNA: TGTGCCAGCTCCTCCCAGGCCGGCCAGGGCGGAGGCTACACCTTC. Protein sequence: CASSSQAGQGGGYTF.

The gene calls are TRBV29-1 and TRBJ1-1; D is uncertain. Trimming removed 5 bases from V and 6 bases from J, with 10 bases in between. Germline V gene sequence: CDR1 SQVTM, CDR2 ANQGSEA. This CDR3 spans 11 amino acids. The CDR3 DNA reads TGCAGCGTTCCACGCGACGCTGAAGCTTTCTTT. Protein sequence: CSVPRDAEAFF.

The chain uses TRBV30 and TRBJ2-1; 8 bases agree with TRBD2. V was pared by 4 bases and J by 4 bases, with 9 bases of the junction left unmatched. Germline V gene sequence: CDR1 GTSNPN, CDR2 SVGIG (reference sequence). This CDR3 has 15 residues. The CDR3, as DNA: TGTGCCTGGACCGCCGGGGGGGGCGTGTACAATGAGCAGTTCTTC. Translating gives CAWTAGGGVYNEQFF.

The DNA of the CDR3 is TGTGCCAGCAGCCCGCGGGTGGGCACTGAAGCTTTCTTT. It translates to CASSPRVGTEAFF. The rearrangement joins TRBV7-8 to TRBJ1-1; D is undetermined. In germline, CDR1 is SGHVS, CDR2 FQNEAQ. Trimming removed 5 bases from V and 4 bases from J, with 11 bases in between. The CDR3 has 13 residues.

The chain joins TRBV7-8 to TRBJ1-5, with 9 bases fitting TRBD1. The CDR3 has 17 residues. Germline lookup yields CDR1 SGHVS and CDR2 FQNEAQ. V lost 5 bases and J lost 4; bases outside the gene matches: 12. The CDR3: CASSTYPRDRVNQPQHF. The DNA for the CDR3 is TGTGCCAGCAGCACCTACCCCCGGGACAGGGTAAATCAGCCCCAGCATTTT.

The chain employs TRBV5-4 and TRBJ2-2; no clear D. There are 14 residues in the CDR3. Trimming shortened V by 6 bases and J by 7 bases, and 16 bases separated the two germline ends. Germline V gene lookup returns CDR1 SGHNT and CDR2 YYREEE (reference sequence). CDR3 DNA sequence: TGTGCCAGCACTCCCGACTTGGTTCTCGGGGAGCTGTTTTTT. Translated: CASTPDLVLGELFF.

This clone was recorded only once. V usage is TRBV30 and J usage is TRBJ1-6, with 8 positions matching TRBD1. CDR1 and CDR2 from the germline V gene are GTSNPN and SVGIG (reference sequence). There are 13 residues in the CDR3. V gave up 2 bases and J gave up 9 bases; unmatched junction bases: 3. CDR3 amino acids: CAWSKTGVSPLHF. CDR3 nucleotide sequence: TGTGCCTGGAGTAAGACAGGGGTTTCACCCCTCCACTTT.

J is TRBJ1-3 and V is TRBV25-1; perhaps TRBD1 as D (6 bases). The CDR3 runs 14 residues. The V end lost 6 bases, the J end lost 1 base, and 10 bases lay between the germline ends. Germline-derived CDR1 and CDR2 are MGHDK and SYGVNS. The CDR3 DNA reads TGTGCCAGCAGGGCTACAGGGTCTGGAAACACCATATATTTT. Protein sequence: CASRATGSGNTIYF. The full variable domain, rest sourced from reference TRBV25-1 and TRBJ1-3, is EADIYQTPRYLVIGTGKKITLECSQTMGHDKMYWYQQDPGMELHLIHYSYGVNSTEKGDLSSESTVSRIRTEHFPLTLESARPSHTSQYLCASRATGSGNTIYFGEGSWLTVV.

The chain uses TRBV2 and TRBJ1-5, with TRBD1 as a possible D gene (5 bases). Trimming took off 4 bases at V and 0 bases at J, with 10 bases between the two ends. CDR3 size: 15 residues. Germline V lookup: CDR1 SNHLY, CDR2 FYNNEI. Here the CDR3 reads CASSGGGNSNQPQHF. The CDR3 DNA sequence: TGTGCCAGCAGTGGCGGGGGGAATAGCAATCAGCCCCAGCATTTT. Filled out from reference TRBV2 and TRBJ1-5, the complete variable domain reads EPEVTQTPSHQVTQMGQEVILRCVPISNHLYFYWYRQILGQKVEFLVSFYNNEISEKSEIFDDQFSVERPDGSNFTLKIRSTKLEDSAMYFCASSGGGNSNQPQHFGDGTRLSIL.

The V and J genes are TRBV10-2 and TRBJ2-1; D gene uncertain. CDR1 and CDR2 from the germline V gene are WSHSY and SAAADI. The CDR3 totals 12 residues. V lost 2 bases and J 9 bases, leaving 8 bases between the germline ends. The CDR3 DNA reads TGCGCCAGCAGTGAGACCGTTGGTGAGCAGTTCTTC. It yields the protein CASSETVGEQFF.

The V gene is TRBV5-1, the J gene TRBJ2-5, with D perhaps TRBD1 or TRBD2 (6 bases each). V lost 2 bases and J lost 4, with 18 bases in between. The germline gives CDR1 SGHRS, CDR2 YFSETQ. This CDR3 spans 16 amino acids. The CDR3 loop reads CASSFGFGGSSETQYF. CDR3 coding DNA: TGCGCCAGCAGCTTCGGGTTCGGGGGCAGTTCAGAGACCCAGTACTTC.

The sample holds one count of this clone. V is TRBV7-8 and J is TRBJ2-1, with D tentatively TRBD1 (6 bases). Between the trimmed V and J ends, which lost 4 bases and 9 bases, there was a span of 25 bases. Looked up from germline, CDR1 is SGHVS and CDR2 is FQNEAQ. CDR3 length: 17 amino acids. CDR3 residues: CASSSLTGQPQGGEQFF. The CDR3 DNA follows: TGTGCCAGCAGCTCCCTCACCGGACAGCCCCAAGGAGGTGAGCAGTTCTTC.

The chain has TRBV12-3 or TRBV12-4 and TRBJ2-7; D gene unclear. Trimming took off 6 bases at V and 4 bases at J, with 10 bases between the two ends. The CDR3 is made up of 12 amino acids. CDR3 in DNA: TGTGCCAGCAGCCCCACGTGGTACGAGCAGTACTTC. Protein: CASSPTWYEQYF.